This TCR beta chain was recorded in a study of cytomegalovirus exposure and HLA in healthy donors. The PCR employed 60 Vbeta primers together with 13 Jbeta primers. Assay used: immunoSEQ multiplex PCR; TCRdb lists only in-frame clones, some missing. The sample has around 92,000 clones, roughly 76% seen once. This clone was picked up a small number of times. The length of the CDR3 is 16 residues. With V trimmed by 3 bases and J by 1 base, 5 bases remained unmatched. The germline CDR1 and CDR2 sequences are SGHNT and YYREEE (reference sequence). The material sequenced was PBMCs. The TCR sequence derives from a human donor in good health. The J gene is TRBJ2-5, the V gene TRBV5-4, with 11 bases matching TRBD2. The CDR3 region is CASSSRLAGRQETQYF. The CDR3 nucleotides read TGTGCCAGCAGCTCACGACTAGCGGGGCGCCAAGAGACCCAGTACTTC.